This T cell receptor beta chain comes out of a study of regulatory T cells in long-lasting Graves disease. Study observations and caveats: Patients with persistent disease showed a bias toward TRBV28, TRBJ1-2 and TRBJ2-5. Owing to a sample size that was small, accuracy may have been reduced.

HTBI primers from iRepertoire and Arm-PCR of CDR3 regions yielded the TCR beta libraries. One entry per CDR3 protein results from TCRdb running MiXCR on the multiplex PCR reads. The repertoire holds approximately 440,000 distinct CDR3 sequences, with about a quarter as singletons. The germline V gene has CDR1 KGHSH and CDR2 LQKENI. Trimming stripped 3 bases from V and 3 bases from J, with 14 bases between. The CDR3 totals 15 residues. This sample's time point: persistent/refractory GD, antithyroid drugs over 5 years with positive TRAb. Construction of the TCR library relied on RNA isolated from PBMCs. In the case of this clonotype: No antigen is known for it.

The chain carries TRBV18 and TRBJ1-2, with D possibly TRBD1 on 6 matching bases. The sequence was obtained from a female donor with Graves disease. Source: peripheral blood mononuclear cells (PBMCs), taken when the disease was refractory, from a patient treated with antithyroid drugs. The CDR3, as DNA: TGTGCCAGCTCACCTATGCTGGCAGGGGACTATGGCTACACCTTC. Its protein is CASSPMLAGDYGYTF.